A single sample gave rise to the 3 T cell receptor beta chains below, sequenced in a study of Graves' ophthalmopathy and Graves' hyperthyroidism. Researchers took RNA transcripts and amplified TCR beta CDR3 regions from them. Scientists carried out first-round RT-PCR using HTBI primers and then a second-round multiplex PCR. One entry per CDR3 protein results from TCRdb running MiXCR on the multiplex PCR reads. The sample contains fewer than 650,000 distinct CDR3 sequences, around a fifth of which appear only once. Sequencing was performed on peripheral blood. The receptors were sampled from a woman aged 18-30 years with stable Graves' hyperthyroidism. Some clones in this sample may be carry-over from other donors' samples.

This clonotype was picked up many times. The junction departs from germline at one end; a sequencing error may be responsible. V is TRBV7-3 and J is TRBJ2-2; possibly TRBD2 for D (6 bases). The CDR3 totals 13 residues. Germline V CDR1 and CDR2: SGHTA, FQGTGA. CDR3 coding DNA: TGTGCCAGCAGCTTAAGCCTCGGCGGGGAGCTGCTTTTT. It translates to CASSLSLGGELLF.

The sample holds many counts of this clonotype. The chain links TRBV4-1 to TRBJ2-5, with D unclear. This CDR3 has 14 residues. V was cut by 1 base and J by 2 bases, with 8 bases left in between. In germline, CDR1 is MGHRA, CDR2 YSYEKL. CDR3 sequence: CASSQVGSQETQYF. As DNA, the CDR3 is TGCGCCAGCAGCCAAGTTGGCAGTCAAGAGACCCAGTACTTC.

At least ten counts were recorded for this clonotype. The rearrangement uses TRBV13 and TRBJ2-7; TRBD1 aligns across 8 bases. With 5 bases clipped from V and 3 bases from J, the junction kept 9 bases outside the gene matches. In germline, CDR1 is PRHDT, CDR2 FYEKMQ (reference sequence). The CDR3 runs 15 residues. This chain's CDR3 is CASSPTGTGLYEQYF. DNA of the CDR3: TGTGCCAGCAGCCCAACCGGGACAGGTCTCTACGAGCAGTACTTC. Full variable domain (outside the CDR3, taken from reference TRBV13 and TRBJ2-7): AAGVIQSPRHLIKEKRETATLKCYPIPRHDTVYWYQQGPGQDPQFLISFYEKMQSDKGSIPDRFSAQQFSDYHSELNMSSLELGDSALYFCASSPTGTGLYEQYFGPGTRLTVT.